Below, 15 T cell receptor beta chains from the same sample are listed, as sequenced in a study of OX40 agonist ivuxolimab in advanced cancers. Generated by immunoSEQ multiplex PCR, the TCRdb table keeps only in-frame clones and is missing some. The data show 72,000 or so clones, with 80% to 85% seen just once and about 4.5% held by the top ten. This specimen consisted of CD4+ or CD8+ T cells sorted from blood, obtained in a trial of the OX40 agonist ivuxolimab. Source of these receptors: an adult with an advanced solid tumor such as melanoma, head and neck, liver or kidney cancer.

The chain carries TRBV9 and TRBJ2-3, with TRBD2 matching over 8 bases. The CDR3 covers 19 residues. Trimming took 0 bases from V and 2 from J; bases not matched to a gene: 14. CDR1 SGDLS and CDR2 YYNGEE come from the germline V gene. In DNA form, the CDR3 reads TGTGCCAGCAGCGTAGCCCCCCTTGAACTAGCGGACGTCACAGATACGCAGTATTTT. It codes for CASSVAPLELADVTDTQYF.

CDR3 bases: TGCGCCAGCAGCTTTGACAGTGGAGAGCCCCAGCATTTT. This sequence encodes CASSFDSGEPQHF. The chain uses TRBV5-1 and TRBJ1-5; D might be TRBD1 (5 bases). V was trimmed by 2 bases and J by 8 bases, leaving 11 bases between them. The germline CDR1 and CDR2 sequences are SGHRS and YFSETQ. The CDR3 covers 13 residues.

This clone has more than one count but fewer than ten. This chain uses TRBV5-6 with TRBJ2-7; possibly TRBD2 for D (5 bases). Trimming shortened V by 1 base and J by 1 base, and 12 bases separated the two germline ends. The germline V gene encodes CDR1 SGHDT and CDR2 YYEEEE. This CDR3 is built from 15 residues. In nucleotides, the CDR3 is TGTGCCAGCAGCTTGTACGGGGAGTCGTCCTACGAGCAGTACTTC. Residues: CASSLYGESSYEQYF.

The CDR3 loop is CVTGTGGIYEQYF. CDR3 sequence (DNA): TGTGTCACCGGGACAGGGGGGATCTACGAGCAGTACTTC. V and J are TRBV28 and TRBJ2-7; 11 nucleotides agree with TRBD1. The CDR3 contains 13 residues. CDR1 and CDR2 (germline): MDHEN, SYDVKM. The full variable domain, with the rest looked up from reference TRBV28 and TRBJ2-7, is DVKVTQSSRYLVKRTGEKVFLECVQDMDHENMFWYRQDPGLGLRLIYFSYDVKMKEKGDIPEGYSVSREKKERFSLILESASTNQTSMYLCVTGTGGIYEQYFGPGTRLTVT.

V and J are TRBV5-1 and TRBJ1-2, with TRBD1 matching 7 bases. Germline loops: CDR1 SGHRS, CDR2 YFSETQ. CDR3 length equals 16 residues. The V gene end was trimmed by 5 bases and the J gene end by 4 bases; junction bases not matched to a gene: 14. CDR3 in DNA: TGCGCCAGCAGTTGGACAGGTTCCCAGTCCGTCTATGGCTACACCTTC. It codes for CASSWTGSQSVYGYTF.

The chain has TRBV19 and TRBJ1-3; possible D gene TRBD1, 6 bases. The V gene lost 6 bases and the J gene lost 0 bases, with 24 bases spanning the gap. Germline values: CDR1 LNHDA, CDR2 SQIVND (reference sequence). This CDR3 spans 19 amino acids. In nucleotides, the CDR3 is TGTGCCAGTAGCTTACAGAGCGTGGTCCCCAGGGGCTCTGGAAACACCATATATTTT. Protein: CASSLQSVVPRGSGNTIYF.

V gene TRBV5-1 combines with J gene TRBJ1-2; D ambiguous. The germline V gene has CDR1 SGHRS and CDR2 YFSETQ. Trimming left V 7 bases short and J 8 bases short, with 18 bases between. This CDR3 is built from 13 residues. CDR3 region: CASDPGKGGGYTF. Written as DNA, the CDR3 is TGCGCCAGCGATCCGGGAAAGGGAGGGGGCTACACCTTC.

J is TRBJ2-2 and V is TRBV19, with D possibly TRBD1 on 5 matching bases. This CDR3 contains 14 residues. Germline V lookup: CDR1 LNHDA, CDR2 SQIVND (reference sequence). Trimming took 3 bases from V and 7 from J, leaving 12 bases between them. The CDR3 here is CASSIGQGSGELFF. CDR3 nucleotide sequence: TGTGCCAGTAGTATCGGGCAGGGCAGCGGGGAGCTGTTTTTT.

This chain connects TRBV5-1 to TRBJ2-7, with 8 bases matching TRBD2. The CDR3 covers 15 residues. V was clipped by 0 bases and J by 5 bases; unmatched bases: 7. CDR1 is SGHRS, CDR2 YFSETQ, per germline. CDR3: CASSLAGGGPDEQYF. CDR3 coding DNA: TGCGCCAGCAGCTTGGCCGGCGGGGGGCCCGACGAGCAGTACTTC. The full variable domain, rest sourced from reference TRBV5-1 and TRBJ2-7, is KAGVTQTPRYLIKTRGQQVTLSCSPISGHRSVSWYQQTPGQGLQFLFEYFSETQRNKGNFPGRFSGRQFSNSRSEMNVSTLELGDSALYLCASSLAGGGPDEQYFGPGTRLTVT.

This chain links TRBV2 with TRBJ2-7; possibly TRBD2 for D (5 bases). This CDR3 has 13 amino acids. The V and J ends lost 5 bases and 6 bases respectively, with 14 bases between them. In germline, CDR1 is SNHLY, CDR2 FYNNEI. CDR3 in amino acids: CASSLIDGGEQYF. The CDR3 region has the DNA TGTGCCAGCAGTTTGATAGACGGAGGCGAGCAGTACTTC.

The chain uses TRBV5-4 and TRBJ1-5; a weak D match, TRBD1 (5 bases). This CDR3 region has 15 residues. Between the trimmed V and J ends, which lost 4 bases and 1 base, there was a span of 12 bases. Germline V gene data show CDR1 as SGHNT and CDR2 as YYREEE (reference sequence). The CDR3 loop is CASSPGTDSNQPQHF. The CDR3 DNA sequence: TGTGCCAGCAGCCCGGGGACGGACAGCAATCAGCCCCAGCATTTT.

The chain carries TRBV7-2 and TRBJ1-1, with D unresolved. Germline values: CDR1 SGHTA, CDR2 FQGNSA. The CDR3 covers 11 residues. The V and J ends lost 6 bases and 7 bases respectively, with 9 bases between them. The CDR3 is CASSPLNEAFF. Here the CDR3 DNA reads TGTGCCAGCAGTCCATTAAATGAAGCTTTCTTT.

The sample holds a few counts of this clone. This chain uses TRBV6-1 with TRBJ1-5, with D uncertain. With 3 bases removed from V and 5 bases from J, the gap between germline ends came to 11 bases. The CDR3 totals 14 residues. Germline V gene lookup returns CDR1 MNHNS and CDR2 SASEGT. As DNA, the CDR3 is TGTGCCAGCAGTGAGGGCACCCCGTATCAGCCCCAGCATTTT. It is translated as CASSEGTPYQPQHF.

This sequence joins TRBV5-1 and TRBJ1-1; 7 positions agree with TRBD1. The CDR3 covers 15 residues. V gave up 2 bases and J gave up 0 bases; unmatched junction bases: 4. Germline-derived CDR1 and CDR2 are SGHRS and YFSETQ. Here the CDR3 reads CASSFRQGLNTEAFF. DNA for the CDR3: TGCGCCAGCAGCTTTAGACAGGGTCTGAACACTGAAGCTTTCTTT.

The V and J genes are TRBV10-2 and TRBJ1-2, with D perhaps TRBD1 (5 bases). Trimming removed 5 bases at V and 5 bases at J, with 24 bases between. The germline V gene has CDR1 WSHSY and CDR2 SAAADI. CDR3 length: 17 residues. CDR3 sequence: CASSFPHAQQDGYGYTF. The DNA for the CDR3 is TGCGCCAGCAGTTTCCCACACGCGCAACAGGATGGGTATGGCTACACCTTC.